The 16 T cell receptor beta chains below were found in one sample sequenced in a study of shared clonotypes between healthy human individuals. TCRdb keeps only in-frame clones here, not all; method: immunoSEQ multiplex PCR. In the table there are some 450,000 clones, 75% to 80% of which are singletons. Sequencing was performed on PBMCs. All receptors come from a woman between 35 and 50 years old in good health. Some clones in this sample may be carry-over from other donors' samples.

Remarks on this clone: This may be a read error, as it is one base from a much larger clone. The CDR3 region is CASSGIPGGVKETKYF. The CDR3 nucleotides are TGTGCCAGCAGCGGCATTCCCGGGGGGGTCAAAGAGACCAAGTACTTC. V is TRBV5-5 and J is TRBJ2-5, with 8 bases lining up with TRBD2. The CDR3 spans 16 residues. Germline CDR1 reads SGHKS; CDR2 reads YYEKEE (reference sequence).

A note on this clone: Since a much larger clone is just one base distant, this may be a read error. The V call is TRBV18, the J call TRBJ2-5, with D uncertain. CDR1 is KGHSH, CDR2 LQKENI, per germline. The CDR3 sequence is 14 residues long. The CDR3 region has the DNA TGTGCCAGCTCACCAGTGAACAGCCAAGAGGCCCAGTACTTC. This codes for CASSPVNSQEAQYF.

The chain has TRBV5-1 and TRBJ2-7, with D tentatively TRBD1 or TRBD2 (6 bases each). The germline CDR1 and CDR2 sequences are SGHRS and YFSETQ. The CDR3 has 16 residues. V lost 4 bases and J lost 1, with 18 bases in between. This chain's CDR3 is CASSIRGPSESYEQYF. CDR3 coding DNA: TGCGCCAGCAGCATCCGGGGGCCTAGCGAATCCTACGAGCAGTACTTC.

The V and J genes are TRBV28 and TRBJ1-1, with 10 bases that match TRBD1. Germline trimming cut 3 bases from V and 5 bases from J; bases unmatched to any gene: 12. The CDR3 extends over 17 amino acids. In germline, CDR1 is MDHEN, CDR2 SYDVKM. CDR3 residues: CASSFVPGQGPGTEAFF. The CDR3, as DNA: TGTGCCAGCAGTTTTGTCCCGGGACAGGGGCCCGGTACTGAAGCTTTCTTT.

The rearrangement joins TRBV4-3 to TRBJ1-2, with 8 positions matching TRBD1. The length of the CDR3 is 15 residues. V lost 4 bases, J lost 1 base, and 5 bases stayed unmatched. Germline CDR1 reads LGHNA; CDR2 reads YSLEER. The CDR3 DNA sequence: TGCGCCAGCAGCCCAAAACAGGGGGTTAACTATGGCTACACCTTC. This translates into CASSPKQGVNYGYTF.

In its sample, this clone was seen many times. The DNA of the CDR3 is TGTGCCATCAGTGAGTCCGGGGACAGCGGGTTGGATACGCAGTATTTT. Translated, it gives CAISESGDSGLDTQYF. This rearrangement joins TRBV10-3 to TRBJ2-3, with TRBD1 as a possible D gene (7 bases). V dropped 0 bases and J dropped 6 bases, with 16 bases sitting between them. The CDR3 extends over 16 amino acids. CDR1 is ENHRY, CDR2 SYGVKD, per germline.

The rearrangement links TRBV2 to TRBJ1-1; 10 positions agree with TRBD1. Trimming took 7 bases from V and 4 from J; bases not matched to a gene: 9. This CDR3 is 15 amino acids long. Looked up from germline, CDR1 is SNHLY and CDR2 is FYNNEI. The chain's CDR3 is CASTSTGGFFTEAFF. In DNA form, the CDR3 reads TGTGCCAGCACCTCGACAGGGGGCTTTTTCACTGAAGCTTTCTTT.

This chain joins TRBV15 and TRBJ1-2; D call uncertain. The V gene's germline CDR1 is LNHNV and CDR2 YYDKDF (reference sequence). Trimming pared 4 bases from V and 4 bases from J, leaving 13 bases between. This CDR3 spans 14 amino acids. CDR3 residues: CATSTGGVTYGYTF. DNA for the CDR3: TGTGCCACCAGCACTGGCGGGGTCACCTATGGCTACACCTTC.

For this clone: This may be a read error, as it is one base from a much larger clone. The chain uses TRBV28 and TRBJ2-2; D may be TRBD1 or TRBD2 (6 bases each). CDR1 MDHEN and CDR2 SYDVKM come from the germline V gene. The CDR3 has 12 amino acids. The CDR3 nucleotides read TGTGTCAGCAGCCGTCGGGGGCGGGAGCTGTTTTTT. Its protein is CVSSRRGRELFF.

This chain joins TRBV7-8 and TRBJ2-2; D may be TRBD1 or TRBD2 (5 bases each). V shed 2 bases and J shed 6 bases, with 16 bases lying between them. CDR1 and CDR2 from the germline V gene are SGHVS and FQNEAQ. The CDR3 totals 16 residues. The CDR3 reads CASSLNGGGAAGELFF. The CDR3 DNA sequence: TGTGCCAGCAGCTTAAACGGTGGGGGTGCCGCCGGGGAGCTGTTTTTT.

This clone has just one count. The gene calls are TRBV5-6 and TRBJ1-2; D is possibly TRBD1 (6 bases). Germline CDR1 reads SGHDT; CDR2 reads YYEEEE. V dropped 9 bases and J dropped 0 bases, with 12 bases sitting between them. The CDR3 length is 13 residues. The CDR3 DNA reads as TGTGCCACTAAAGGGACAACTAACTATGGCTACACCTTC. This gives the protein CATKGTTNYGYTF.

The V call is TRBV5-4, the J call TRBJ2-3; perhaps TRBD1 as D (6 bases). Germline V CDR1 and CDR2: SGHNT, YYREEE (reference sequence). V was pared by 0 bases and J by 7 bases, with 15 bases between. The CDR3 runs 15 residues. This CDR3 reads CASSLVGGQGYTQYF. The CDR3 DNA reads as TGTGCCAGCAGCTTGGTTGGTGGCCAGGGGTATACGCAGTATTTT.

In DNA form, the CDR3 reads TGTGCCAGCAGCTCGAGGGGCGAAAAGGACAATGAGCAGTTCTTC. Translated: CASSSRGEKDNEQFF. The rearrangement uses TRBV9 and TRBJ2-1, with D perhaps assigned TRBD1 or TRBD2 (5 bases each). The germline CDR1 and CDR2 sequences are SGDLS and YYNGEE. Between the trimmed V and J ends, which lost 4 bases and 5 bases, there was a span of 16 bases. CDR3 size: 15 residues.

This clone was recorded many times. The chain uses TRBV19 and TRBJ1-2, with 9 nucleotides matching TRBD1. Germline V gene data show CDR1 as LNHDA and CDR2 as SQIVND (reference sequence). The CDR3 is made up of 13 amino acids. Unmatched junction bases numbered 11, after V lost 11 bases and J lost 7 bases. In DNA, the CDR3 is TGTGCCTCTAGGGGGACAGGGTTATTTGGCTACACCTTC. As protein: CASRGTGLFGYTF.

This clone was counted only a few times. The V call is TRBV4-1, the J call TRBJ1-1; TRBD1 might be the D (6 bases). This CDR3 region has 16 residues. In germline, CDR1 is MGHRA, CDR2 YSYEKL. V lost 1 base and J 4 bases, leaving 16 bases between the germline ends. In nucleotides, the CDR3 is TGCGCCAGCAGCCAAGGACAGGCGGGGGTGGCCACTGAAGCTTTCTTT. Protein: CASSQGQAGVATEAFF.

This sequence joins TRBV18 and TRBJ2-5, with TRBD1 matching 10 bases. V trimming: 1 base; J trimming: 0 bases; junction bases outside the gene matches: 11. The length of the CDR3 is 19 residues. Germline V CDR1 and CDR2: KGHSH, LQKENI. This CDR3 reads CASSPRTPDRGQNQETQYF. In DNA, the CDR3 is TGTGCCAGCTCACCACGGACGCCAGACAGGGGGCAAAACCAAGAGACCCAGTACTTC.